This TCR beta chain derives from a study of shared clonotypes between healthy human individuals. The investigators split CD4+ cells into a CD45RA+ naive subset and a CD45RA-negative memory subset. Researchers ran the assay at a deep level. Using immunoSEQ multiplex PCR, the repertoire was profiled, and TCRdb retains in-frame clones only, with some absent. The sample includes a few million clones, around nine tenths of them seen just once. Trimming took 3 bases from V and 1 from J; bases not matched to a gene: 6. Germline CDR1 reads SGHDT; CDR2 reads YYEEEE. The CDR3 extends over 17 amino acids. The V call is TRBV5-6, the J call TRBJ1-6, with 8 bases fitting TRBD1. The sequence was obtained from a young man in good health. The sample taken for sequencing was naive CD4+ T cells sorted from blood. Subset indicated: CD45RA+ positively selected. CDR3 loop: CASSWAGGGSYNSPLHF. CDR3 sequence (DNA): TGTGCCAGCAGCTGGGCAGGGGGCGGATCCTATAATTCACCCCTCCACTTT.